Following are 27 T cell receptor beta chains from one sample sequenced in a study of Ad26.COV2.S vaccination and SARS-CoV-2 variants. The table came from immunoSEQ multiplex PCR; TCRdb's copy has only in-frame clones and leaves some out. The sample carries about 480,000 clones, 87% recorded once. Treatment noted: 15 to 20 received Ad26.COV2.S at low or high dose, single or two shots; about five received placebo; per-sample allocation not given. Sampling was done on day 63 after the first vaccine or placebo injection. The sample was peripheral blood, taken in a trial of Ad26.COV2.S vaccine versus placebo. Source of these receptors: a person aged 18-60 years who received the Ad26.COV2.S COVID-19 vaccine or a placebo.

V gene TRBV6-6 combines with J gene TRBJ2-7; D is unclear. V was pared by 4 bases and J by 7 bases, with 8 bases between. The germline gives CDR1 MNHNY, CDR2 SVGAGI (reference sequence). The CDR3 runs to 11 residues. The CDR3 DNA sequence: TGTGCCAGCAGTTCCACTTTTGAGCAGTACTTC. It yields the protein CASSSTFEQYF.

The table lists this clone with a few counts. This sample also contains other DNA sequences that code for the same CDR3. The chain joins TRBV6-2 or TRBV6-3 to TRBJ2-3, with TRBD2 identical over 12 bases. V gave up 6 bases and J gave up 2 bases; unmatched junction bases: 3. The CDR3 is made up of 15 amino acids. Germline V gene sequence: CDR1 MNHEY, CDR2 SVGEGT. This CDR3 reads CASSGLAGYTDTQYF. CDR3 DNA: TGTGCCAGCAGCGGACTAGCGGGATACACAGATACGCAGTATTTT.

The J gene is TRBJ2-5, the V gene TRBV27; 9 nucleotides align to TRBD2. CDR3 length equals 16 residues. Germline-derived CDR1 and CDR2 are MNHEY and SMNVEV (reference sequence). V gave up 3 bases and J gave up 2 bases; unmatched junction bases: 7. DNA of the CDR3: TGTGCCAGCAGTTTTAGTACTAGCGGGCATCAAGAGACCCAGTACTTC. This codes for CASSFSTSGHQETQYF.

The CDR3 is CARSLWQLRDYGYTF. The CDR3, as DNA: TGTGCCAGAAGCTTGTGGCAGCTTCGGGACTATGGCTACACCTTC. The chain uses TRBV5-3 and TRBJ1-2, with D unclear. TRBV5-3 is an ORF for which the function is uncertain. V lost 1 base and J lost 3, with 13 bases in between. This CDR3 comprises 15 residues.

This chain uses TRBV9 with TRBJ2-3; 8 nucleotides match TRBD2. Germline loops: CDR1 SGDLS, CDR2 YYNGEE. CDR3 length equals 16 residues. The trim removed 0 bases at V and 3 bases at J, leaving 6 bases unmatched. CDR3 coding DNA: TGTGCCAGCAGCGTAGGAATTAGCGGGATGACAGATACGCAGTATTTT. Translated, it gives CASSVGISGMTDTQYF.

The genes are TRBV7-2 and TRBJ1-5; D may be TRBD1 (5 bases). This CDR3 has 14 residues. V lost 7 bases to trimming and J lost 1 base, with 11 bases between them. Per the germline V gene, CDR1 is SGHTA and CDR2 is FQGNSA. The DNA for the CDR3 is TGTGCCAGCACCGGGGGGGGGAGCAATCAGCCCCAGCATTTT. Its translation is CASTGGGSNQPQHF. Together with reference TRBV7-2 and TRBJ1-5, the CDR3 gives the full variable domain: GAGVSQSPSNKVTEKGKDVELRCDPISGHTALYWYRQSLGQGLEFLIYFQGNSAPDKSGLPSDRFSAERTGGSVSTLTIQRTQQEDSAVYLCASTGGGSNQPQHFGDGTRLSIL.

The rearrangement uses TRBV25-1 and TRBJ1-2, with D perhaps TRBD1 (6 bases). V lost 8 bases, J lost 5 bases, and 21 bases lay in between. This CDR3 is 15 amino acids long. Germline loops: CDR1 MGHDK, CDR2 SYGVNS. CDR3 sequence: CASWGGKTGAYGYTF. In DNA, the CDR3 is TGTGCCAGCTGGGGGGGTAAGACAGGCGCTTATGGCTACACCTTC.

This clone was counted once. The rearrangement joins TRBV5-5 to TRBJ1-6; no reliable D call. With 0 bases removed from V and 12 bases from J, the gap between germline ends came to 7 bases. The CDR3 is 12 amino acids. Germline CDR1 reads SGHKS; CDR2 reads YYEKEE (reference sequence). CDR3 amino acids: CASSLGTVPLHF. The CDR3 DNA follows: TGTGCCAGCAGCTTGGGCACTGTACCCCTCCACTTT.

V is TRBV30 and J is TRBJ2-5; unclear D gene. V was clipped by 2 bases and J by 5 bases, with 9 bases between them. The CDR3 runs to 12 residues. Germline CDR1 and CDR2: GTSNPN and SVGIG (reference sequence). In DNA form, the CDR3 reads TGTGCCTGGAGTCGGTTAGAGGAGACCCAGTACTTC. This encodes CAWSRLEETQYF.

The chain is built from TRBV4-2 and TRBJ2-7, with 7 bases aligning to TRBD2. The CDR3 contains 15 residues. With V trimmed by 5 bases and J by 0 bases, 7 bases remained unmatched. Germline CDR1 is LGHNA and CDR2 is YNFKEQ. The CDR3 sequence: CASSSRDYYSYEQYF. CDR3 coding DNA: TGTGCCAGCAGCTCAAGGGACTACTACTCCTACGAGCAGTACTTC.

This clone was counted a few times. The chain is built from TRBV3-1 (or the pseudogene TRBV3-2) and TRBJ1-6, with 8 bases identical to TRBD1. Germline V gene data show CDR1 as LGHDT and CDR2 as YNNKEL (reference sequence). V shed 1 base and J 11 bases; nucleotides not matched to a gene: 7. The CDR3 loop spans 15 amino acids. The CDR3 loop reads CASSQGGWDRTPLHF. The CDR3 DNA reads TGTGCCAGCAGCCAAGGGGGGTGGGACAGGACACCCCTCCACTTT.

The V and J genes are TRBV5-1 and TRBJ1-2; D is unresolved. Per the germline V gene, CDR1 is SGHRS and CDR2 is YFSETQ. The length of the CDR3 is 15 residues. Trimming removed 0 bases from V and 2 bases from J, with 11 bases in between. This CDR3 is CASSLEASINYGYTF. The CDR3 nucleotides read TGCGCCAGCAGCTTGGAGGCCAGTATAAACTATGGCTACACCTTC.

V is TRBV18 and J is TRBJ1-5; no firm D call. CDR3 length: 13 residues. V shed 2 bases and J shed 4 bases, with 6 bases lying between them. Germline V lookup: CDR1 KGHSH, CDR2 LQKENI. Here the CDR3 DNA reads TGTGCCAGCTCACCAGCCGGAAATCAGCCCCAGCATTTT. This sequence encodes CASSPAGNQPQHF.

V is TRBV27 and J is TRBJ2-1, with 8 bases fitting TRBD1. V shed 5 bases, J shed 6 bases, and the junction held 6 bases outside the gene matches. CDR3 length: 14 amino acids. Germline V lookup: CDR1 MNHEY, CDR2 SMNVEV (reference sequence). The CDR3, as DNA: TGTGCCAGCAGTCTAGGACAGGGCCGCAATGAGCAGTTCTTC. Its protein product is CASSLGQGRNEQFF.

This chain connects TRBV5-1 to TRBJ1-6; D call uncertain. The CDR3 is made up of 12 amino acids. Germline assignment: CDR1 SGHRS and CDR2 YFSETQ. Trimming took off 2 bases at V and 7 bases at J, with 4 bases between the two ends. This chain's CDR3 is CASSLENSPLHF. The CDR3 DNA sequence: TGCGCCAGCAGCTTAGAAAATTCACCCCTCCACTTT.

The rearrangement joins TRBV5-6 to TRBJ1-5; D gene ambiguous. CDR3 length equals 15 residues. Trimming stripped 0 bases from V and 0 bases from J, with 7 bases between. Germline V gene sequence: CDR1 SGHDT, CDR2 YYEEEE. This chain's CDR3 is CASSLGQLSNQPQHF. The CDR3 region has the DNA TGTGCCAGCAGCTTGGGGCAGCTTAGCAATCAGCCCCAGCATTTT.

Only a few counts were recorded for this clone. The V call is TRBV7-8, the J call TRBJ1-5; D gene unclear. Germline CDR1 SGHVS, CDR2 FQNEAQ. The CDR3 spans 12 residues. V was shortened by 1 base and J by 6 bases, with 4 bases between the two germline ends. CDR3 residues: CASSLEGQPQHF. CDR3 DNA: TGTGCCAGCAGCTTAGAGGGTCAGCCCCAGCATTTT.

This clone was observed a single time. This chain connects TRBV30 to TRBJ1-1; maybe TRBD1 (5 bases). The CDR3 consists of 14 residues. From germline, CDR1 is GTSNPN and CDR2 SVGIG (reference sequence). V lost 0 bases and J lost 8, with 16 bases in between. DNA for the CDR3: TGTGCCTGGAGTGTGGCGCAGGGCCAGGCGGAAGCTTTCTTT. It translates to CAWSVAQGQAEAFF.

CDR3 DNA: TGTGCCAGCAGTTCGCTGGGGGGCCGGGGGAACACTGAAGCTTTCTTT. Encoded protein: CASSSLGGRGNTEAFF. This rearrangement joins TRBV28 to TRBJ1-1; D is perhaps TRBD1 (6 bases). CDR1 and CDR2 from the germline V gene are MDHEN and SYDVKM. This CDR3 comprises 16 residues. Trimming left V 4 bases short and J 1 base short, with 16 bases between.

V gene TRBV9 combines with J gene TRBJ2-6, with D perhaps being TRBD1 or TRBD2 (7 bases each). CDR3 length: 18 residues. Trimming removed 10 bases at V and 2 bases at J, with 25 bases between. Germline assignment: CDR1 SGDLS and CDR2 YYNGEE. CDR3 DNA sequence: TGTGCCCGCCGCGCCAGGGGGGAGGGGATCGCTGGGGCCAACGTCCTGACTTTC. This gives the protein CARRARGEGIAGANVLTF.

The V and J genes are TRBV6-5 and TRBJ1-3; D gene unclear. CDR3 length: 14 amino acids. Trimming cost V 6 bases and J 0 bases, with 9 bases left between them. Germline V gene lookup returns CDR1 MNHEY and CDR2 SVGAGI. CDR3 in DNA: TGTGCCAGCAGAGCAGGAGTCTCTGGAAACACCATATATTTT. It yields the protein CASRAGVSGNTIYF.

This rearrangement joins TRBV2 to TRBJ1-2; perhaps TRBD1 as D (6 bases). The CDR3 runs to 14 residues. Germline assignment: CDR1 SNHLY and CDR2 FYNNEI. Trimming cost V 3 bases and J 5 bases, with 13 bases left between them. This CDR3 is CASSETAGVYGYTF. The DNA of the CDR3 is TGTGCCAGCAGTGAGACGGCAGGGGTTTATGGCTACACCTTC.

This chain connects TRBV5-1 to TRBJ1-4, with 9 bases aligning to TRBD1. Looked up from germline, CDR1 is SGHRS and CDR2 is YFSETQ. J was trimmed by 8 bases and V by 3 bases; bases with no gene match: 5. CDR3 size: 14 residues. The CDR3 nucleotides are TGCGCCAGCAGCTCGACAGGGGGGAAGGAAAAACTGTTTTTT. Translated, it gives CASSSTGGKEKLFF. Complete variable domain (other parts from reference TRBV5-1 and TRBJ1-4): KAGVTQTPRYLIKTRGQQVTLSCSPISGHRSVSWYQQTPGQGLQFLFEYFSETQRNKGNFPGRFSGRQFSNSRSEMNVSTLELGDSALYLCASSSTGGKEKLFFGSGTQLSVL.

The chain is built from TRBV7-2 and TRBJ1-3, with a possible D match to TRBD1 (5 bases). From germline, CDR1 is SGHTA and CDR2 FQGNSA. The CDR3 covers 17 residues. The V end lost 2 bases, the J end lost 0 bases, and 14 bases lay between the germline ends. The CDR3: CASSLRWGFSSGNTIYF. In nucleotides, the CDR3 is TGTGCCAGCAGCTTAAGGTGGGGCTTTTCCTCTGGAAACACCATATATTTT.

The chain uses TRBV6-6 and TRBJ2-7; D is possibly TRBD2 (5 bases). V was shortened by 6 bases and J by 0 bases, with 15 bases between the two germline ends. The germline gives CDR1 MNHNY, CDR2 SVGAGI (reference sequence). CDR3 length equals 15 residues. CDR3 residues: CASSGLAISSYEQYF. CDR3 nucleotide sequence: TGTGCCAGCAGCGGATTAGCGATAAGCTCCTACGAGCAGTACTTC.

This chain connects TRBV27 to TRBJ2-7; D perhaps matches TRBD2 (5 bases). The CDR3 sequence is 17 residues long. The ends were cut back, 4 bases at V and 1 base at J, with 20 bases in the middle. Germline assignment: CDR1 MNHEY and CDR2 SMNVEV (reference sequence). The CDR3, as DNA: TGTGCCAGCAGTTACCTAAAGGCGGGCGGGCAGTCCTACGAGCAGTACTTC. Translating gives CASSYLKAGGQSYEQYF.

V usage is TRBV4-3 and J usage is TRBJ2-1; D may be TRBD1 (6 bases). V dropped 1 base and J dropped 7 bases, with 11 bases sitting between them. The CDR3 runs to 14 residues. Germline assignment: CDR1 LGHNA and CDR2 YSLEER. CDR3 nucleotide sequence: TGCGCCAGCAGCCAAGGCGCCAGGGGAAATGAGCAGTTCTTC. Its protein is CASSQGARGNEQFF.